One sample yielded the 26 T cell receptor beta chains listed below, sequenced in a study of T cells in women clearing cervical HPV infection. Produced via immunoSEQ multiplex PCR; TCRdb's table is partial and in-frame only. The sample has some 30,000 clones; the top ten hold roughly 7.7%. Sequenced: blood buffy coat. The receptors stem from a woman between 18 and 69 years old with a cervical HPV16 infection that either progressed to CIN3+ or cleared (not recorded which).

Comments on this clone: Sequencing ends 3 residues short of the CDR3 end; the germline J gene provides the rest. This chain uses TRBV4-2 with TRBJ2-5; 9 bases map to TRBD2. After removal of 4 bases from V and 0 bases from J, the junction contained 12 bases not matched to a gene. The CDR3 loop spans 18 amino acids. Per the germline V gene, CDR1 is LGHNA and CDR2 is YNFKEQ. The CDR3 spells CASSPGTSWFTHQETQYF. The sequenced part of the CDR3 DNA is TGTGCCAGCAGCCCGGGGACTAGCTGGTTCACCCACCAAGAGACC.

Note on this clone: The read gets to within 3 residues of the CDR3 end, and the germline J gene fills in the rest. This chain links TRBV20-1 with TRBJ2-2, with D possibly being TRBD1 (6 bases). V shed 0 bases and J shed 0 bases, with 11 bases lying between them. Germline CDR1 DFQATT, CDR2 SNEGSKA (reference sequence). The CDR3 contains 16 residues. The chain's CDR3 is CSARDKGHSNTGELFF. The CDR3 DNA, read in part, is TGCAGTGCTAGAGATAAGGGACACTCGAACACCGGGGAG.

Concerning this clone: From the germline J gene comes the end of the CDR3, since the read stops 3 residues before it. The J gene is TRBJ2-1, the V gene TRBV5-1; 7 bases are a match to TRBD2. V lost 3 bases to trimming and J lost 5 bases; unmatched junction nucleotides: 2. The CDR3 sequence is 13 residues long. Germline CDR1 reads SGHRS; CDR2 reads YFSETQ. This CDR3 is CASSSGLDNEQFF. Incomplete CDR3 DNA: TGCGCCAGCAGCTCCGGACTAGACAATGAG.

As concerns this clone: The DNA ends 3 residues before the CDR3 does, and the rest of the CDR3 is filled in from the germline J gene. The chain carries TRBV19 and TRBJ2-3; TRBD2 matches at 15 bases. V shed 5 bases and J 2 bases; nucleotides not matched to a gene: 11. CDR1 LNHDA and CDR2 SQIVND come from the germline V gene (reference sequence). There are 19 residues in the CDR3. CDR3 DNA, as far as it was read: TGTGCCAGTAGTCCAAGGGGACTAGCGGGAGGCCCCCCCACAGATACG. Its translation is CASSPRGLAGGPPTDT. The whole CDR3 is CASSPRGLAGGPPTDTQYF.

As to this clone: The missing CDR3 end, 3 residues past where the read stops, is filled in from the germline J gene. The chain has TRBV6-1 and TRBJ2-7, with TRBD2 matching 8 bases. This CDR3 spans 17 amino acids. V lost 1 base, J lost 1 base, and 9 bases stayed unmatched. From germline, CDR1 is MNHNS and CDR2 SASEGT. CDR3 DNA, as far as it was read: TGTGCCAGCAGTGAAGGCTTCACTAGCGGTAATTCCTACGAG. It codes for CASSEGFTSGNSYE. The whole CDR3 region reads CASSEGFTSGNSYEQYF.

Of note for this clone: The read gets to within 3 residues of the CDR3 end, and the germline J gene fills in the rest. The chain links TRBV12-3 or TRBV12-4 to TRBJ2-7, with 8 bases fitting TRBD1. The CDR3 spans 15 residues. J was trimmed by 0 bases and V by 5 bases; bases with no gene match: 6. The sequenced CDR3 bases are TGTGCCAGCAGTGACCGGGACAGGAACTCCTACGAG. It encodes CASSDRDRNSYE. The complete CDR3 sequence is CASSDRDRNSYEQYF.

Worth noting for this clone: The CDR3 is cut off 3 residues early in the read; its end comes from the germline J gene. The chain joins TRBV28 to TRBJ2-5, with a weak D call TRBD2 (6 bases). Germline CDR1 reads MDHEN; CDR2 reads SYDVKM. V lost 8 bases and J 4 bases, leaving 17 bases between the germline ends. The CDR3 contains 14 residues. The sequenced CDR3 bases are TGTGCCAGCGGACTACGCCGGGGCAGAGAGACC. It translates to CASGLRRGRET. The whole CDR3 protein is CASGLRRGRETQYF.

CDR3 amino acids: CASLMTVLNTGELFF. The CDR3 DNA, read in part, is TGTGCCAGTCTGATGACAGTGTTGAACACCGGGGAG. The genes are TRBV19 and TRBJ2-2; weak D call: TRBD1 (5 bases). Coverage ceases 3 residues before the CDR3 finishes, and the germline J gene fills in the end. The V end lost 8 bases, the J end lost 1 base, and 14 bases lay between the germline ends. The CDR3 has 15 amino acids. The germline gives CDR1 LNHDA, CDR2 SQIVND (reference sequence).

Comment on this clone: The read comes to an end 3 residues before the CDR3 does, leaving the germline J gene to fill in the end. This chain joins TRBV23-1 and TRBJ1-4, with TRBD1 as a possible D gene (5 bases). TRBV23-1 qualifies as an ORF whose function is uncertain. The germline V and J ends were trimmed by 0 bases and 8 bases, with 19 bases remaining between them. The CDR3 contains 17 residues. The CDR3 region is CASSQSNGGGIREKLFF. Incomplete CDR3 DNA: TGCGCCAGCAGTCAATCGAACGGGGGGGGGATTAGGGAAAAA.

To note about this clone: A junction boundary mismatches the germline segment, possibly from a read error. The CDR3 end is not reached by the read, which stops 3 residues before it; the germline J gene fills it in. V and J are TRBV19 and TRBJ1-6, with D maybe TRBD1 (6 bases). The CDR3 contains 17 residues. CDR1 and CDR2 (germline): LNHDA, SQIVND (reference sequence). CDR3 DNA (partial): TGTGCCAGTAGTTTAGATGGGGGCCGCATGAGTGGTTCACCC. Its protein is CASSLDGGRMSGSP. The entire CDR3 reads CASSLDGGRMSGSPLHF.

A remark on this clone: The CDR3 end lies 3 residues beyond the end of the read and is filled in from the germline J gene. The chain has TRBV7-6 and TRBJ1-2; perhaps TRBD1 as D (5 bases). The CDR3 consists of 16 residues. Per germline, CDR1 SGHVS and CDR2 FNYEAQ. The CDR3 sequence is CASSLDAGGDDNDYTF. CDR3 DNA (partial): TGTGCCAGCAGCTTAGATGCGGGGGGGGATGACAATGAC.

Worth noting for this clone: Read data end 3 residues before the CDR3 end; the end is taken from the germline J gene. V gene TRBV10-2 combines with J gene TRBJ2-7; D may be TRBD1 (6 bases). Germline loops: CDR1 WSHSY, CDR2 SAAADI. This CDR3 comprises 14 residues. Trimming pared 0 bases from V and 3 bases from J, leaving 9 bases between. The CDR3 bases that were read are TGCGCCAGCAGTGAGTCTACAGGGAACTACGAG. Translation gives CASSESTGNYE. Given in full, the CDR3 is CASSESTGNYEQYF.

Comment on this clone: The read finishes 3 residues shy of the CDR3 end, and the germline J gene is used to complete it. This chain connects TRBV5-6 to TRBJ2-5; the match to TRBD2 covers 10 bases. Germline CDR1 and CDR2: SGHDT and YYEEEE. The CDR3 spans 15 residues. Trimming removed 3 bases from V and 1 base from J; junction bases left unmatched: 3. The DNA read from the CDR3 is TGTGCCAGCAGCTGGACTAGCGGTCTCCAAGAGACC. It specifies CASSWTSGLQET. The CDR3 reads in full as CASSWTSGLQETQYF.

Worth noting for this clone: The read falls 3 residues short of the CDR3 end, and the missing part is taken from the germline J gene. V is TRBV4-1 and J is TRBJ1-1, with D perhaps TRBD1 (5 bases). The V gene's germline CDR1 is MGHRA and CDR2 YSYEKL. This CDR3 has 12 residues. Trimming pared 3 bases from V and 6 bases from J, leaving 8 bases between. This chain's CDR3 is CASSHLGAEAFF. The DNA read from the CDR3 is TGCGCCAGCAGCCATTTAGGGGCTGAA.

Concerning this clone: Read coverage stops 3 residues before the CDR3 terminus; the germline J gene supplies the remainder. The V and J genes are TRBV11-3 and TRBJ2-7, with D maybe TRBD2 (6 bases). This CDR3 contains 14 residues. From germline, CDR1 is SGHNT and CDR2 YENEEA. Trimming shortened V by 2 bases and J by 4 bases, and 12 bases separated the two germline ends. The CDR3 is CASSLNGEAYEQYF. The CDR3 DNA, read in part, is TGTGCCAGCAGCTTAAACGGGGAGGCGTACGAG.

This clone counts as large by frequency. The CDR3 end lies 3 residues beyond the end of the read and is filled in from the germline J gene. The chain is built from TRBV7-1 and TRBJ2-3; 12 bases are shared with TRBD2. TRBV7-1 is marked as an open reading frame, function uncertain. This CDR3 comprises 20 residues. V lost 3 bases, J lost 2 bases, and 15 bases stayed unmatched. CDR3 in amino acids: CASSSSQLRTSGATTDTQYF. The sequenced part of the CDR3 DNA is TGTGCCAGCAGCTCTTCCCAACTAAGGACTAGCGGGGCCACCACAGATACG.

The CDR3 DNA, read in part, is TGTGCCAGCAGCCTTATGTCTGAAAAA. Encoded protein: CASSLMSEK. The entire CDR3 protein reads CASSLMSEKLFF. The chain couples TRBV12-3 or TRBV12-4 to TRBJ1-4; D is uncertain. The read is 3 residues too short to cover the CDR3 end, so that end is filled in from the germline J gene. The CDR3 covers 12 residues. Between the trimmed V and J ends, which lost 6 bases and 7 bases, there was a span of 9 bases.

This clone is deemed medium-sized by its frequency. CDR3 residues: CASEGRADTQYF. The sequenced part of the CDR3 DNA is TGCGCCAGCGAGGGGCGTGCAGATACG. The chain carries TRBV4-1 and TRBJ2-3, with D perhaps assigned TRBD1 or TRBD2 (5 bases each). The read halts 3 residues ahead of the CDR3 end, with the missing end drawn from the germline J gene. This CDR3 is built from 12 residues. V was cut by 8 bases and J by 4 bases, with 10 bases left in between. Germline V gene sequence: CDR1 MGHRA, CDR2 YSYEKL.

A note on this clone: From the germline J gene comes the end of the CDR3, since the read stops 3 residues before it. The chain recombines TRBV5-6 with TRBJ1-2; 7 nucleotides align to TRBD1. This CDR3 contains 14 residues. Germline lookup yields CDR1 SGHDT and CDR2 YYEEEE. The CDR3 spells CASSPRTGVYGYTF. The covered CDR3 bases are TGTGCCAGCAGTCCCAGGACAGGCGTTTACGGC.

The CDR3 DNA, read in part, is TGTGCCAGCAGCGCCACGGGACTAGCGACAGATACG. Protein product: CASSATGLATDT. The full CDR3 reads CASSATGLATDTQYF. The chain carries TRBV2 and TRBJ2-3; 10 bases are a match to TRBD2. The DNA ends 3 residues before the CDR3 does, and the rest of the CDR3 is filled in from the germline J gene. V shed 6 bases, J shed 3 bases, and the junction held 6 bases outside the gene matches. This CDR3 spans 15 amino acids. CDR1 is SNHLY, CDR2 FYNNEI, per germline.

A remark on this clone: The CDR3 end is not reached by the read, which stops 3 residues before it; the germline J gene fills it in. The V and J genes are TRBV20-1 and TRBJ2-5, with a possible D match to TRBD1 (7 bases). The germline gives CDR1 DFQATT, CDR2 SNEGSKA (reference sequence). The CDR3 loop spans 13 amino acids. V was shortened by 4 bases and J by 6 bases, with 15 bases between the two germline ends. CDR3 bases read: TGCAGTGCTACCTTGCAGGGGGGAAAGACC. Amino acid sequence: CSATLQGGKT. The CDR3 in its entirety is CSATLQGGKTQYF.

Regarding this clone: The read terminates 3 residues before the CDR3 end, so the remaining end is supplied by the germline J gene. The chain uses TRBV19 and TRBJ2-3, with 13 bases fitting TRBD2. The germline gives CDR1 LNHDA, CDR2 SQIVND (reference sequence). The CDR3 runs to 21 residues. V was clipped by 5 bases and J by 2 bases; unmatched bases: 19. CDR3 bases read: TGTGCCAGTAGTCGGGCAGGCCCTAAACTAGCGGGAGGGCCGGCCACAGATACG. Protein product: CASSRAGPKLAGGPATDT. The entire CDR3 protein is CASSRAGPKLAGGPATDTQYF. Combining the CDR3 with reference TRBV19 and TRBJ2-3 gives the whole variable domain DGGITQSPKYLFRKEGQNVTLSCEQNLNHDAMYWYRQDPGQGLRLIYYSQIVNDFQKGDIAEGYSVSREKKESFPLTVTSAQKNPTAFYLCASSRAGPKLAGGPATDTQYFGPGTRLTVL.

About this clone: The sequence runs out 3 residues before the end of the CDR3; the remainder is reconstructed from the germline J gene. The genes are TRBV5-1 and TRBJ1-4; TRBD1 is a possible D gene (6 bases). The V end lost 3 bases, the J end lost 6 bases, and 12 bases lay between the germline ends. The CDR3 runs to 14 residues. Germline CDR1 SGHRS, CDR2 YFSETQ. CDR3 DNA (partial): TGCGCCAGCAGCTCCAGGGGAGGGGATGAAAAA. Its translation: CASSSRGGDEK. The full CDR3 is CASSSRGGDEKLFF.

Comments on this clone: The CDR3 goes on 3 residues after the read ends, and that part is filled in from the germline J gene. The J gene is TRBJ2-3, the V gene TRBV5-1; 7 bases align to TRBD1. The trim removed 0 bases at V and 6 bases at J, leaving 4 bases unmatched. The length of the CDR3 is 14 residues. From germline, CDR1 is SGHRS and CDR2 YFSETQ. CDR3 residues: CASSLVEQGDTQYF. Incomplete CDR3 DNA: TGCGCCAGCAGCTTGGTGGAACAGGGGGATACG.

The CDR3 protein is CASGNGTARETQYF. The CDR3 DNA, read in part, is TGCGCCAGCGGCAACGGGACAGCCAGGGAGACC. The rearrangement links TRBV5-1 to TRBJ2-5; 7 nucleotides match TRBD1. The DNA ends 3 residues before the CDR3 does, and the rest of the CDR3 is filled in from the germline J gene. V was pared by 7 bases and J by 5 bases, with 11 bases of the junction left unmatched. CDR3 length: 14 amino acids. From germline, CDR1 is SGHRS and CDR2 YFSETQ.

Regarding this clone: The read falls 3 residues short of the CDR3 end, and the missing part is taken from the germline J gene. The genes are TRBV7-2 and TRBJ2-1; a weak D match, TRBD2 (7 bases). This CDR3 is 14 amino acids long. Germline values: CDR1 SGHTA, CDR2 FQGNSA. Trimming pared 3 bases from V and 6 bases from J, leaving 12 bases between. The covered CDR3 bases are TGTGCCAGCAGCTTCGGGGGGCTGGGCAATGAG. This codes for CASSFGGLGNE. The whole CDR3 sequence is CASSFGGLGNEQFF.